The 11 T cell receptor beta chains in this list originate from one sample, sequenced in a study of T cell repertoires in cytomegalovirus infection. TCRdb ran MiXCR on the reads and lists one entry per CDR3 protein. Among some 130,000 distinct CDR3 sequences listed, around 30% were seen once. No antigen has been identified for these receptors. The sample was CD8+ T cells from cultured PBMCs, taken from culture after CMV antigen stimulation. The receptors shown here come from a human donor in good health (CMV status not recorded). Some clones in this sample may be carry-over from other donors' samples.

This chain uses TRBV20-1 with TRBJ2-1, with 10 bases aligning to TRBD1. V dropped 6 bases and J dropped 3; count of bases not matched to a gene: 8. The CDR3 consists of 15 residues. The germline V gene has CDR1 DFQATT and CDR2 SNEGSKA (reference sequence). As DNA, the CDR3 is TGCAGTGCCCCCGAGGACAGGGGGTACTACAATGAGCAGTTCTTC. This gives the protein CSAPEDRGYYNEQFF.

This clonotype was seen repeatedly, ten times or more. This rearrangement joins TRBV9 to TRBJ2-1, with D possibly being TRBD1 or TRBD2 (5 bases each). V lost 6 bases and J 7 bases, leaving 20 bases between the germline ends. CDR1 is SGDLS and CDR2 is YYNGEE in the germline V gene. This CDR3 region has 15 residues. CDR3 region: CASNLEGDPRNEQFF. CDR3 nucleotides: TGTGCCAGCAACCTCGAAGGGGACCCGCGGAATGAGCAGTTCTTC.

This rearrangement joins TRBV7-9 to TRBJ2-2, with 11 bases aligning to TRBD1. This CDR3 comprises 17 residues. From germline, CDR1 is SEHNR and CDR2 FQNEAQ (reference sequence). V lost 4 bases and J lost 5; bases outside the gene matches: 9. The CDR3 bases are TGTGCCAGCAGCTCACCCAAGGACAGGGGGCGTACCGGGGAGCTGTTTTTT. Amino acid sequence: CASSSPKDRGRTGELFF.

The sample holds many counts of this clonotype. The chain combines TRBV7-9 with TRBJ2-1; D is perhaps TRBD1 or TRBD2 (5 bases each). The CDR3 length is 14 residues. The ends were cut back, 4 bases at V and 0 bases at J, with 7 bases in the middle. CDR1 is SEHNR and CDR2 is FQNEAQ in the germline V gene (reference sequence). CDR3 sequence (DNA): TGTGCCAGCAGCTCAGGGAGCTCCTACAATGAGCAGTTCTTC. Its translation is CASSSGSSYNEQFF.

This chain uses TRBV11-2 with TRBJ1-5, with D maybe TRBD1 (5 bases). V was pared by 5 bases and J by 2 bases, with 13 bases between. This CDR3 comprises 15 residues. Germline values: CDR1 SGHAT, CDR2 FQNNGV. As DNA, the CDR3 is TGTGCCAGCAGCCCCTCGGGGACGGGCAATCAGCCCCAGCATTTT. Translated: CASSPSGTGNQPQHF.

The chain is built from TRBV7-2 and TRBJ2-5; 9 bases align to TRBD2. The CDR3 length is 14 residues. The V segment lost 5 bases and the J segment 4 bases; nucleotides outside the gene matches: 5. The germline gives CDR1 SGHTA, CDR2 FQGNSA. The CDR3 spells CASSIELAGETQYF. CDR3 coding DNA: TGTGCCAGCAGCATCGAACTAGCGGGAGAGACCCAGTACTTC.

This clonotype was detected only a few times. CDR3 sequence reads: CSVGELYEQYF. The CDR3 bases are TGCAGCGTTGGGGAACTATACGAGCAGTACTTC. The genes are TRBV29-1 and TRBJ2-7; D ambiguous. The CDR3 is made up of 11 amino acids. V was cut by 4 bases and J by 4 bases, with 8 bases left in between. Looked up from germline, CDR1 is SQVTM and CDR2 is ANQGSEA.

This clonotype was seen more than once but under ten times. V is TRBV4-1 and J is TRBJ2-7; tentative D call: TRBD2 (6 bases). Germline lookup yields CDR1 MGHRA and CDR2 YSYEKL. Trimming pared 4 bases from V and 3 bases from J, leaving 13 bases between. This CDR3 has 14 residues. The CDR3, as DNA: TGCGCCAGCAGCCCCCAGGCGGGGAACTACGAGCAGTACTTC. Translated: CASSPQAGNYEQYF.

The chain employs TRBV2 and TRBJ1-4, with D tentatively TRBD1 (5 bases). The CDR3 loop spans 15 amino acids. V was cut by 2 bases and J by 0 bases, with 7 bases left in between. Per the germline V gene, CDR1 is SNHLY and CDR2 is FYNNEI. The CDR3 DNA sequence: TGTGCCAGCAGTGAACAGGGTTCAACTAATGAAAAACTGTTTTTT. This translates into CASSEQGSTNEKLFF.

V is TRBV5-1 and J is TRBJ2-7, with 9 bases lining up with TRBD1. Germline CDR1 is SGHRS and CDR2 is YFSETQ. The CDR3 loop spans 16 amino acids. J lost 5 bases, V lost 1 base, and 10 bases had no gene match. Here the CDR3 DNA reads TGCGCCAGCAGCTTGATACAGGGGGCCCCTGTGGACGAGCAGTACTTC. The encoded protein is CASSLIQGAPVDEQYF.

There are many counts of this clonotype. The gene calls are TRBV19 and TRBJ1-6; a possible D gene is TRBD1 (5 bases). Germline V gene data show CDR1 as LNHDA and CDR2 as SQIVND (reference sequence). This CDR3 has 13 residues. The germline V and J ends were trimmed by 5 bases and 15 bases, with 17 bases remaining between them. In DNA form, the CDR3 reads TGTGCCAGTAGTCCTCAGGAGGGCAGGGACCTCCACTTT. Translating gives CASSPQEGRDLHF.